These T cell receptor beta chains were read from a single sample in a study of blood T cell repertoires in COVID-19. Using immunoSEQ multiplex PCR, the repertoire was profiled, and TCRdb retains in-frame clones only, with some absent. The table shows 250,000 to 300,000 clones, with about nine tenths occurring only once. Sequences were obtained from PBMCs or T cells enriched from blood (not recorded which). These receptors were obtained from a human donor in a cohort exposed to, infected with or recovered from COVID-19 (not recorded which). The donor label of this sample is uncertain. Both conserved end residues are part of each CDR3. D genes are given only for firm matches. Size is stated for part of the rows, as once, few or many counts, or as a class when the clone is expanded.

V	D	size	J	DNA	CDR3
TRBV5-4	TRBD1	.	TRBJ1-1	TGTGCCAGCACGCTAAAACAGGGGACTAACACTGAAGCTTTCTTT	CASTLKQGTNTEAFF
TRBV18	.	.	TRBJ1-2	TGTGCCAGCTCACCACAGGGGGATTCGTTCTATGGCTACACCTTC	CASSPQGDSFYGYTF
TRBV5-1	.	.	TRBJ2-1	TGCGCCAGCAGCTTGGGCGGGGAGAGCTCCTACAATGAGCAGTTCTTC	CASSLGGESSYNEQFF
TRBV5-1	TRBD1	.	TRBJ1-1	TGCGCCAGCAGGAGGGACAGGGGGAGCGTCGGCACTGAAGCTTTCTTT	CASRRDRGSVGTEAFF
TRBV19	TRBD1	.	TRBJ1-5	TGTGCCAGTACTCCGACAGGGACCCTGACCCAGCCCCAGCATTTT	CASTPTGTLTQPQHF
TRBV4-2	.	.	TRBJ1-1	TGTGCCAGCAGCCAAGAGGAGGGGAGGAACACTGAAGCTTTCTTT	CASSQEEGRNTEAFF
TRBV7-9	TRBD1	.	TRBJ1-5	TGTGCCAGCAGCTATTCCGGGACAGGGAGCAATCAGCCCCAGCATTTT	CASSYSGTGSNQPQHF
TRBV4-1	.	.	TRBJ2-7	TGCGCCAGCAGCCAAAATGACAGGCTCTCCTACGAGCAGTACTTC	CASSQNDRLSYEQYF
TRBV9	TRBD1	.	TRBJ1-1	TGTGCCAGCAGCCGTACAGGGGAGAACACTGAAGCTTTCTTT	CASSRTGENTEAFF
TRBV30	.	.	TRBJ1-2	TGTGCCTGGAGTGGGGCAGGGGTCGGTGGCTACACCTTC	CAWSGAGVGGYTF
TRBV7-3	TRBD2	.	TRBJ2-3	TGTGCCAGCAGCCCGTCGGGCGGGGGGGCTCGGTATTTT	CASSPSGGGARYF
TRBV30	.	.	TRBJ1-5	TGTGCCTGGAGTGACGGAGGGAATCAGCCCCAGCATTTT	CAWSDGGNQPQHF
TRBV4-3	TRBD1	.	TRBJ2-1	TGCGCCAGCAGCCAAGATCCCGCCGGGACAGACCCGGCCCAGTTCTTC	CASSQDPAGTDPAQFF
TRBV3-1/TRBV3-2	TRBD1	once	TRBJ1-1	TGTGCCAGCAGCTCCCGGGACAGGGGGCCGATAACTGAAGCTTTCTTT	CASSSRDRGPITEAFF
TRBV3-1/TRBV3-2	TRBD1	.	TRBJ2-1	TGTGCCAGCAGCCCTACCGGGACAGGGTACAATGAGCAGTTCTTC	CASSPTGTGYNEQFF
TRBV19	.	.	TRBJ1-2	TGTGCCAGTAGTATACAGGACAGCTCTTTCTATGGCTACACCTTC	CASSIQDSSFYGYTF
TRBV24-1	.	few	TRBJ1-6	TGTGCCACCAGTGGGGCAGGGAATAATTCACCCCTCCACTTT	CATSGAGNNSPLHF
TRBV18	.	once	TRBJ1-2	TGTGCCAGCTCAAAAGGGGGCTATGGCTACACCTTC	CASSKGGYGYTF
TRBV5-4	TRBD1	.	TRBJ1-6	TGTGCCAGCAGCTTCCGCAGGGGGAATTCACCCCTCCACTTT	CASSFRRGNSPLHF
TRBV10-2	.	once	TRBJ2-1	TGCGCCAGCACCGAGGGGGGGCTAGGGATATACAATGAGCAGTTCTTC	CASTEGGLGIYNEQFF
TRBV4-1	.	.	TRBJ1-1	TGCGCCAGCAGCCAAGAGGGAGGGTTTTCGGCGAACACTGAAGCTTTCTTT	CASSQEGGFSANTEAFF
TRBV5-6	.	once	TRBJ1-1	TGTGCCAGCAGCCCTGGTTATGGCGGCACTGAAGCTTTCTTT	CASSPGYGGTEAFF
TRBV4-1	.	.	TRBJ2-5	TGCGCCAGCAGCCAAGAGAGGACCCAGTACTTC	CASSQERTQYF
TRBV3-1/TRBV3-2	TRBD1	.	TRBJ1-4	TGTGCCAGCAGCCAAATGGGACAGAGAAATGAAAAACTGTTTTTT	CASSQMGQRNEKLFF
TRBV10-3	TRBD2	.	TRBJ2-2	TGTGCCATCAGTGCGGGGGGTATCACCGGGGAGCTGTTTTTT	CAISAGGITGELFF
TRBV10-1	.	.	TRBJ2-2	TGCGCCAGCAGTGAGGCGAAAGAGGAGGGGAACACCGGGGAGCTGTTTTTT	CASSEAKEEGNTGELFF
TRBV7-9	.	.	TRBJ2-2	TGTGCCAGCAGCTTAGTTCAGGGTCCCCCCGGGGAGCTGTTTTTT	CASSLVQGPPGELFF
TRBV29-1	TRBD1	.	TRBJ2-5	TGCAGCGTTGGACAGGGCCCAGAGACCCAGTACTTC	CSVGQGPETQYF
TRBV4-2	TRBD1	.	TRBJ1-6	TGTGCCAGCAGCCAACCGGGACAGGGGAAATCACCCCTCCACTTT	CASSQPGQGKSPLHF
TRBV6-6	.	.	TRBJ1-5	TGTGCCAGCAGTTACGCCAGGCTCAGGGTTCAGCCCCAGCATTTT	CASSYARLRVQPQHF
TRBV7-6	.	.	TRBJ2-2	TGTGCCAGCAGCTTATATCCAGACACGAACACCGGGGAGCTGTTTTTT	CASSLYPDTNTGELFF
TRBV30	TRBD1	.	TRBJ2-2	TGTGCCTGGAGTGGACAGGGGACCGGGGAGCTGTTTTTT	CAWSGQGTGELFF
TRBV4-1	TRBD1	.	TRBJ1-1	TGCGCCAGCAGCCAAGTAGGGACAGGGGTACGTACTGAAGCTTTCTTT	CASSQVGTGVRTEAFF
TRBV7-9	.	.	TRBJ2-6	TGTGCCAGCAGCCGGAAGGGGGTCACTGGGGCCAACGTCCTGACTTTC	CASSRKGVTGANVLTF
TRBV6-5	TRBD1	.	TRBJ1-5	TGTGCCAGCAAAGGACAGGCGTTCAATCAGCCCCAGCATTTT	CASKGQAFNQPQHF
TRBV5-6	TRBD1	.	TRBJ1-2	TGTGCCAGCAGCTTTTTTCAGGGGGCTGGAGGCTACACCTTC	CASSFFQGAGGYTF
TRBV19	TRBD2	.	TRBJ2-3	TGTGCCAGTAGTTTCGGACCGGGGGGTACAGATACGCAGTATTTT	CASSFGPGGTDTQYF
TRBV30	.	.	TRBJ1-1	TGTGCCTGGAGTCTTCACCCCCTTCCCCCAGTGGACACTGAAGCTTTCTTT	CAWSLHPLPPVDTEAFF
TRBV6-5	.	once	TRBJ2-3	TGTGCCAGCAGGGACAGACTGCAGGGAGATACGCAGTATTTT	CASRDRLQGDTQYF
TRBV19	TRBD1	.	TRBJ1-1	TGTGCCACCATGACAGGGATGAACACTGAAGCTTTCTTT	CATMTGMNTEAFF
TRBV5-6	.	.	TRBJ2-7	TGTGCCAGCAGCGCGGATAGGGGAAGACTTTTGGGGTTCTACGAGCAGTACTTC	CASSADRGRLLGFYEQYF
TRBV19	.	.	TRBJ1-4	TGTGCCACCGGTGATGAAAAACTGTTTTTT	CATGDEKLFF
TRBV7-2	TRBD2	.	TRBJ2-4	TGTGCCAGCAGCTTAGTTGCGGGGGGAACCAAAAACATTCAGTACTTC	CASSLVAGGTKNIQYF
TRBV10-3	.	.	TRBJ1-5	TGTGCCATCAGTGAGTCCCCAGGGGCGGATCAGCCCCAGCATTTT	CAISESPGADQPQHF
TRBV2	TRBD1	.	TRBJ1-5	TGTGCCAGCAGTGGGGCCACCGGGACAGGCGGGCCCCAGCATTTT	CASSGATGTGGPQHF
TRBV16	.	.	TRBJ1-2	TGTGCCAGCAGCCTGTCGGGCGGGGGCTACACCTTC	CASSLSGGGYTF
TRBV2	.	few	TRBJ2-7	TGTGCCAGCATAAGGTCTGGGCTCAGCGAGCAGTACTTC	CASIRSGLSEQYF
TRBV18	.	.	TRBJ2-1	TGTGCCAGCTCACCTTTCTTCCAAGGAGGGAATGAGCAGTTCTTC	CASSPFFQGGNEQFF
TRBV19	.	.	TRBJ1-2	TGTGCCAGTAGTGTACAGGGTACCTATGGCTACACCTTC	CASSVQGTYGYTF
TRBV10-3	.	.	TRBJ1-5	TGTGCCATCAGTGAGTCGAAATGGGGGGGCTTGGGCAATCAGCCCCAGCATTTT	CAISESKWGGLGNQPQHF
TRBV9	TRBD2	.	TRBJ2-3	TGTGCCAGCAGCGTAGAAGAAGCGGGGGCCACAGATACGCAGTATTTT	CASSVEEAGATDTQYF
TRBV6-4	.	.	TRBJ1-6	TGTGCCAGCAGTGATACAGGAGGGAGGGGTGGTCCCTATAATTCACCCCTCCACTTT	CASSDTGGRGGPYNSPLHF
TRBV4-2	TRBD2	.	TRBJ2-3	TGTGCCAGCAAATTCCTCTTTAGCGGGGACGGCACAGATACGCAGTATTTT	CASKFLFSGDGTDTQYF